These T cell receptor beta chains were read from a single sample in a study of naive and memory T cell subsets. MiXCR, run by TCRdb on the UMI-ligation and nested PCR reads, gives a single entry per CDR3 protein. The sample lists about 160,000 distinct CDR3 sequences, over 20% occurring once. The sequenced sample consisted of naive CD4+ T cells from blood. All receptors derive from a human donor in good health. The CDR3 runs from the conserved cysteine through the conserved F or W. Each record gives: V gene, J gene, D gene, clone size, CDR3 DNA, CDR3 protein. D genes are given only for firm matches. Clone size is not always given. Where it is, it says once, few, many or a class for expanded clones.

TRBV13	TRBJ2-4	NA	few	TGTGCCAGTCGGGGGAGAGCCACTTCCAAAAACATTCAGTACTTC	CASRGRATSKNIQYF
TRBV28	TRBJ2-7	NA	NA	TGTGCCAGCAGCTTGAAGGGGTGGGAGCAGTACTTC	CASSLKGWEQYF
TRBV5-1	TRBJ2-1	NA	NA	TGCGCCAGCAGCAATGGGAGTTCCTCCTACAATGAGCAGTTCTTC	CASSNGSSSYNEQFF
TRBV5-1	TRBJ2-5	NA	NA	TGCGCCAGCAGCTTGGTCGGGACCCAAGAAGAGACCCAGTACTTC	CASSLVGTQEETQYF
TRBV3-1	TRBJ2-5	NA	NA	TGTGCCAGCTCGAGACTATCAGGGCAGTGGGAGACCCAGTACTTC	CASSRLSGQWETQYF
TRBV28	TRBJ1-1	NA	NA	TGTGCCAGCAGTTTAACCCCACGGGTGGCTGAAGCTTTCTTT	CASSLTPRVAEAFF
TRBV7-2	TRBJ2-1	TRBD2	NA	TGTGCCAGCAGCGGGCGCGGTGGGGGGGATGAGCAGTTCTTC	CASSGRGGGDEQFF
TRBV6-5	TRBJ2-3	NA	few	TGTGCCAGCAGCCGTTCCCGGGACCCCGGAGATACGCAGTATTTT	CASSRSRDPGDTQYF
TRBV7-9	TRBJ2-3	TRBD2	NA	TGTGCCAGGACTAGCAGGACGGGAGATACGCAGTATTTT	CARTSRTGDTQYF
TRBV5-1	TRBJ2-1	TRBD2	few	TGCGCCAGCAGCGCTGGACTAGCGGAACCCTACAATGAGCAGTTCTTC	CASSAGLAEPYNEQFF
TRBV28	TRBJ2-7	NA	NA	TGTGCCAGCCTACTCGCGAACGAGCAGTACTTC	CASLLANEQYF
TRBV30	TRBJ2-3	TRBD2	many	TGTGCCTGGAGTACACTAGCGGAAGCCACAGATACGCAGTATTTT	CAWSTLAEATDTQYF
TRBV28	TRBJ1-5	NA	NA	TGTGCCAGCAGTTTCCCTGGACACCTAGAACATCAGCCCCAGCATTTT	CASSFPGHLEHQPQHF